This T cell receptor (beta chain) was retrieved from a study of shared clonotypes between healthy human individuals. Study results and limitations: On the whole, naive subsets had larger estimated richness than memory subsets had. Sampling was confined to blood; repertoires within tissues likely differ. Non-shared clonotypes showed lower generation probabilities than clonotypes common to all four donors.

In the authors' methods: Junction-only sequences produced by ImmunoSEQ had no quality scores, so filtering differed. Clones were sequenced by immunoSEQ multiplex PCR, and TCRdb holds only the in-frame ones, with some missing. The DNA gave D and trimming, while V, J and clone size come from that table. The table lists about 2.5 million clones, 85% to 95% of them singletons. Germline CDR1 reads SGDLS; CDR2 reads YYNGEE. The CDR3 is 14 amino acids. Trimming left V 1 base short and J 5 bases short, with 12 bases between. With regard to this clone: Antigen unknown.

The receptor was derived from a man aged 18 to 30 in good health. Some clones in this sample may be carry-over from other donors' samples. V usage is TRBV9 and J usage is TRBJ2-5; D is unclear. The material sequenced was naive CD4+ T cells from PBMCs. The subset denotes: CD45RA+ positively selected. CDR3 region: CASSVSLLGETQYF. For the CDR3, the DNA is TGTGCCAGCAGCGTATCCCTCTTGGGGGAGACCCAGTACTTC.